This T cell receptor beta chain was sequenced for a study of CXCR3-negative and CXCR3-positive naive CD8 T cells. Study findings and constraints: Comparably high diversity was seen in both naive subsets, and much lower diversity in memory CD8+ cells. Greater hydrophobicity was found in TRB CDR3s of CXCR3-positive naive cells than of CXCR3-negative naive cells. Unlike memory cells, which differed, naive CXCR3-negative and CXCR3-positive cells had similar TRBV-TRBJ usage.

Triplicate sorts of 300,000 cells per CD8+ subset. The authors gated naive CD8+ T cells as CD45RO-CCR7+CD27+CD95-. UMI-tagged TRB cDNA libraries were built via 5' RACE. TCRdb re-called the 5' RACE reads, yielding one record per CDR3 amino acid sequence without DNA. The sample shows roughly 110,000 distinct CDR3 sequences, and roughly 0.4% sits with its ten largest clones. To note about this clonotype: Its antigen is undetermined.

Sequenced material: naive CXCR3+ CD8+ T cells from blood. This sample's subset: CD45RO-CCR7+CD27+CD95- naive CD8+ T cells expressing CXCR3 (TNR3+). The receptor was isolated from a human donor in good health. Some clones in this sample may be carry-over from other donors' samples.

This chain's CDR3 is CACSAQDRDHEQYF. The chain carries TRBV9 and TRBJ2-7; absent DNA, TCRdb's TRBD1 call cannot be checked. CDR3 length equals 14 residues. Germline V CDR1 and CDR2: SGDLS, YYNGEE.